Below, one TCR beta chain is given with its context. The data were taken from a study of cytomegalovirus exposure and HLA in healthy donors. Both 60 Vbeta primers and 13 Jbeta primers went into the PCR. Data came from immunoSEQ multiplex PCR; TCRdb stores just in-frame clones and leaves some out. The table records about 190,000 clones, 79% of them present only once. The clonotype was recovered from a young woman in good health and CMV-seronegative. The sequenced sample was PBMCs.

This CDR3 is CASSTRTGIHYGYTF. The CDR3 DNA reads as TGTGCCAGCAGTACCCGGACAGGGATCCACTATGGCTACACCTTC. V usage is TRBV6-6 and J usage is TRBJ1-2; 8 nucleotides match TRBD1. CDR3 length: 15 residues. Germline V gene lookup returns CDR1 MNHNY and CDR2 SVGAGI (reference sequence). The ends lost 5 bases at V and 3 bases at J; junction bases unmatched: 8.